A single TCR beta chain is shown here with its context. Only in-frame clones appear in the TCRdb table, and some are missing; sequencing was by immunoSEQ multiplex PCR. The repertoire holds about 140,000 clones, with roughly nine tenths as singletons. This entry is derived from a study of control samples from healthy donors and cancer patients. Looked up from germline, CDR1 is MDHEN and CDR2 is SYDVKM. The CDR3 runs 13 residues. The junction had 3 bases not matched to a gene; V was cut back by 7 bases and J by 3 bases. The sample taken for sequencing was blood. This clonotype was sampled from a man in his late teens or twenties in good health. This sequence joins TRBV28 and TRBJ1-2; 9 nucleotides match TRBD1. The CDR3 protein is CASTDRGDYGYTF. The CDR3 nucleotides read TGTGCCAGCACAGACAGGGGGGACTATGGCTACACCTTC.